The 18 T cell receptor beta chains below come from one sample, sequenced in a study of blood T cell repertoires in COVID-19. Only in-frame clones appear in the TCRdb table, and some are missing; sequencing was by immunoSEQ multiplex PCR. This sample carries about 280,000 clones, 85% of them seen once, and the ten largest clones take less than 6.5%. Sequences were obtained from peripheral blood. The receptors were sampled from a man aged 50-59 years with active or convalescent COVID-19.

This clone was seen a single time. J is TRBJ2-2 and V is TRBV28, with TRBD2 matching 8 bases. The germline CDR1 and CDR2 sequences are MDHEN and SYDVKM. This CDR3 comprises 18 residues. The J segment lost 2 bases and the V segment lost 7 bases, leaving 15 bases of the junction unmatched. CDR3 nucleotides: TGTGCCAGCAAGGTGGGCACCTTAGCGGGACCTAACACCGGGGAGCTGTTTTTT. Amino acid sequence: CASKVGTLAGPNTGELFF.

This clone was seen a few times. V and J are TRBV12-3 or TRBV12-4 and TRBJ1-4, with unresolved D. The CDR3 totals 12 residues. Trimming left V 3 bases short and J 5 bases short, with 4 bases between. The CDR3 region has the DNA TGTGCCAGCAGTTTGGGCAATGAAAAACTGTTTTTT. Residues: CASSLGNEKLFF.

This CDR3 is CASSMAGYSYNEQFF. The CDR3 DNA follows: TGTGCCAGCAGTATGGCGGGATACTCCTACAATGAGCAGTTCTTC. The genes are TRBV4-2 and TRBJ2-1, with D perhaps TRBD2 (6 bases). V was clipped by 6 bases and J by 0 bases, with 12 bases between them. CDR1 LGHNA and CDR2 YNFKEQ come from the germline V gene. This CDR3 is built from 15 residues.

This chain joins TRBV4-2 and TRBJ2-2; tentative D call: TRBD2 (5 bases). In germline, CDR1 is LGHNA, CDR2 YNFKEQ. The CDR3 length is 15 residues. V lost 5 bases and J 8 bases, leaving 18 bases between the germline ends. Here the CDR3 DNA reads TGTGCCAGCAGCTCACTAGGAACCACTGGAGGGGAGCTGTTTTTT. Translation gives CASSSLGTTGGELFF.

The chain uses TRBV6-5 and TRBJ2-1; possibly TRBD2 for D (5 bases). Looked up from germline, CDR1 is MNHEY and CDR2 is SVGAGI. V lost 7 bases and J lost 7, with 20 bases in between. The CDR3 is made up of 15 amino acids. The CDR3 region has the DNA TGTGCCAGCACCCCCCGGTCGACTAAATGGAATGAGCAGTTCTTC. It specifies CASTPRSTKWNEQFF.

V is TRBV28 and J is TRBJ2-1, with 9 bases aligning to TRBD2. Germline assignment: CDR1 MDHEN and CDR2 SYDVKM. With V trimmed by 4 bases and J by 10 bases, 8 bases remained unmatched. This CDR3 contains 14 residues. CDR3 in DNA: TGTGCCAGCAGTTCGGCCGGGACTAGCAGCGAGCAGTTCTTC. Encoded protein: CASSSAGTSSEQFF.

The rearrangement joins TRBV5-4 to TRBJ1-1; 7 bases map to TRBD1. Germline loops: CDR1 SGHNT, CDR2 YYREEE (reference sequence). Germline trimming cut 1 base from V and 1 base from J; bases unmatched to any gene: 4. CDR3 length: 15 residues. DNA for the CDR3: TGTGCCAGCAGCTTGTGGGGACAGCAGAACACTGAAGCTTTCTTT. It codes for CASSLWGQQNTEAFF.

A few counts support this clone. The chain carries TRBV9 and TRBJ2-1; D is perhaps TRBD1 (6 bases). Deletions cut 3 bases from V and 0 bases from J, with 16 bases between. This CDR3 contains 17 residues. Germline values: CDR1 SGDLS, CDR2 YYNGEE. CDR3 nucleotides: TGTGCCAGCAGCGAGGAGACAGGTTCGAGCTCCTACAATGAGCAGTTCTTC. The encoded protein is CASSEETGSSSYNEQFF.

The rearrangement uses TRBV5-6 and TRBJ2-1; 8 bases are shared with TRBD2. CDR3 size: 16 residues. CDR1 is SGHDT, CDR2 YYEEEE, per germline. J was trimmed by 4 bases and V by 3 bases; bases with no gene match: 9. CDR3 nucleotides: TGTGCCAGCAGCTCAAGCACTAGCGGACTTTACAATGAGCAGTTCTTC. Translated, it gives CASSSSTSGLYNEQFF.

The rearrangement uses TRBV19 and TRBJ1-2, with TRBD1 matching over 9 bases. V lost 11 bases to trimming and J lost 2 bases; unmatched junction nucleotides: 9. The CDR3 runs to 14 residues. Germline V lookup: CDR1 LNHDA, CDR2 SQIVND (reference sequence). CDR3 residues: CASRDRDKNYGYTF. The CDR3 region has the DNA TGTGCCTCTCGGGACAGGGATAAAAACTATGGCTACACCTTC.

This sequence joins TRBV29-1 and TRBJ2-2, with 9 bases aligning to TRBD1. This CDR3 spans 16 amino acids. V shed 5 bases, J shed 1 base, and the junction held 8 bases outside the gene matches. Germline V gene sequence: CDR1 SQVTM, CDR2 ANQGSEA. CDR3 sequence: CSVQGRQGVNTGELFF. The CDR3 DNA follows: TGCAGCGTTCAAGGGCGACAGGGGGTGAACACCGGGGAGCTGTTTTTT.

The CDR3 DNA follows: TGTGCCAGCATAGATAACAGTAACTATGGCTACACCTTC. Its translation is CASIDNSNYGYTF. The chain recombines TRBV2 with TRBJ1-2; D uncertain. Trimming removed 7 bases at V and 1 base at J, with 10 bases between. Germline CDR1 reads SNHLY; CDR2 reads FYNNEI. The CDR3 length is 13 residues.

The DNA for the CDR3 is TGTGCCAGCAGTTTGGTGGACAGGGTTTACTATGGCTACACCTTC. Its protein is CASSLVDRVYYGYTF. The J gene is TRBJ1-2, the V gene TRBV28; 8 bases match TRBD1. This CDR3 is built from 15 residues. The germline CDR1 and CDR2 sequences are MDHEN and SYDVKM. V dropped 3 bases and J dropped 3; count of bases not matched to a gene: 6.

The chain links TRBV2 to TRBJ2-1; perhaps TRBD2 as D (6 bases). The length of the CDR3 is 14 residues. Per germline, CDR1 SNHLY and CDR2 FYNNEI. Trimming took 7 bases from V and 10 from J, leaving 20 bases between them. DNA of the CDR3: TGTGCCAGCACCCCCGGGAGCGCCCGTACGGAGCAGTTCTTC. It yields the protein CASTPGSARTEQFF.

The chain uses TRBV7-2 and TRBJ1-1, with no clear D. Trimming pared 5 bases from V and 5 bases from J, leaving 12 bases between. The CDR3 runs 13 residues. CDR1 and CDR2 from the germline V gene are SGHTA and FQGNSA. In DNA, the CDR3 is TGTGCCAGCAGCCGTCACATGGTAACTGAAGCTTTCTTT. Residues: CASSRHMVTEAFF.

V usage is TRBV12-3 or TRBV12-4 and J usage is TRBJ1-1; TRBD1 agrees at 8 bases. The CDR3 runs 13 residues. J lost 4 bases, V lost 7 bases, and 5 bases had no gene match. CDR3 protein: CASTSTGVTEAFF. The CDR3, as DNA: TGTGCCAGCACCTCGACAGGGGTCACTGAAGCTTTCTTT.

The chain is built from TRBV7-2 and TRBJ1-2, with TRBD1 as a possible D gene (6 bases). The CDR3 consists of 15 residues. The V gene's germline CDR1 is SGHTA and CDR2 FQGNSA. Trimming took off 1 base at V and 1 base at J, with 10 bases between the two ends. The CDR3 nucleotides are TGTGCCAGCAGCTTAGTCACAGGGAATAACTATGGCTACACCTTC. Translation: CASSLVTGNNYGYTF.

This sequence joins TRBV7-3 and TRBJ2-7, with TRBD2 matching 13 bases. CDR1 and CDR2 (germline): SGHTA, FQGTGA. The CDR3 length is 15 residues. Germline trimming cut 5 bases from V and 2 bases from J; bases unmatched to any gene: 3. The DNA for the CDR3 is TGTGCCAGCAGCGAACTAGCGGGAGGGGCCTACGAGCAGTACTTC. It yields the protein CASSELAGGAYEQYF.